The source of this TCR beta chain is a study of blood T cell repertoires in COVID-19. About the study: In each case, the material was cDNA or gDNA derived from T cells, B-cell-depleted T cells, or PBMCs.

Germline trimming cut 3 bases from V and 6 bases from J; bases unmatched to any gene: 7. The germline gives CDR1 LGHNA, CDR2 YNFKEQ. The CDR3 has 15 amino acids. Participant ages covered roughly 18 to 89 years across approximately 25 US areas. Participant-reported clinical history was the basis for cohort assignment. For recovered donors of Cohort 3, there were two negative PCRs, clearance, or symptom resolution. Only in-frame clones appear in the TCRdb table, and some are missing; sequencing was by immunoSEQ multiplex PCR. The sample consists of 250,000 to 350,000 clones, around 90% of them appearing once.

The source is a woman aged 25 to 39 who had recovered from COVID-19. The sequencing input was PBMCs or T cells enriched from blood (not recorded which). The rearrangement links TRBV4-2 to TRBJ2-2; 7 bases agree with TRBD2. CDR3: CASSQAGVAAGELFF. The CDR3 DNA is TGTGCCAGCAGCCAGGCGGGGGTAGCAGCCGGGGAGCTGTTTTTT.